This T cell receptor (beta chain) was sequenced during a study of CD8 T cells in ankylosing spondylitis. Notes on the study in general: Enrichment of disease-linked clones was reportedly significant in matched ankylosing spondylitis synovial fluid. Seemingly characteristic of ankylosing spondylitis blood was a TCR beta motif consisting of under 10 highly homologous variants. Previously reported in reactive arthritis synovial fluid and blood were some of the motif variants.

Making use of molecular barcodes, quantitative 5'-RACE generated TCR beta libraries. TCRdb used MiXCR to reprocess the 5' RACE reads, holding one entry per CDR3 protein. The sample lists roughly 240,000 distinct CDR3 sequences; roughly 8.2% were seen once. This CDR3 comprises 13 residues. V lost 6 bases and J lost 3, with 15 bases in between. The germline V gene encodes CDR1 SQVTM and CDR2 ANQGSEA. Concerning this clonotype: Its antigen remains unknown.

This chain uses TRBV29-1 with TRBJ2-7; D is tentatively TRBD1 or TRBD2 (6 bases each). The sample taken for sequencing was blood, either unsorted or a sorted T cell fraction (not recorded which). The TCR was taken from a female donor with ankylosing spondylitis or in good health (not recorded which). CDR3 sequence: CSVVEGGNYEQYF. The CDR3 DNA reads TGCAGCGTGGTAGAGGGGGGAAACTACGAGCAGTACTTC.